This TCR beta chain stems from a study of T cells in Graves' hyperthyroidism and ophthalmopathy. Study at large: Peripheral blood was collected at initial diagnosis, before any treatment. Broader study findings: Progression to ophthalmopathy was predicted a median of 6.5 months early.

It was RNA transcripts that yielded the amplified TCR beta CDR3 regions. A first-round RT-PCR of the TCR CDR3 used the HTBI primer set. Via MiXCR, TCRdb re-called the multiplex PCR reads, giving one row per CDR3 protein. This sample carries around 380,000 distinct CDR3 sequences, around an eighth of them seen once, and the ten largest clones take about 20%. Newly diagnosed hyperthyroidism, duration under 2 months, in patients aged 18 to 65. Used for diagnoses were clinical symptoms, serum thyroxine and TRAb, thyroid ultrasound and orbital computed tomography. This clonotype was recorded many times. Its antigen is currently unknown. V was clipped by 0 bases and J by 6 bases; unmatched bases: 1. This CDR3 spans 13 amino acids. CDR1 and CDR2 from the germline V gene are SQVTM and ANQGSEA.

The V call is TRBV29-1, the J call TRBJ1-2, with 10 bases aligning to TRBD1. The sample taken for sequencing was blood. This sequence was found in a man in his thirties or forties with Graves' hyperthyroidism that later progressed to Graves' ophthalmopathy. Here the CDR3 DNA reads TGCAGCGTTGAAGACGGACAGGGGGATGGCTACACCTTC. Translated, it gives CSVEDGQGDGYTF.